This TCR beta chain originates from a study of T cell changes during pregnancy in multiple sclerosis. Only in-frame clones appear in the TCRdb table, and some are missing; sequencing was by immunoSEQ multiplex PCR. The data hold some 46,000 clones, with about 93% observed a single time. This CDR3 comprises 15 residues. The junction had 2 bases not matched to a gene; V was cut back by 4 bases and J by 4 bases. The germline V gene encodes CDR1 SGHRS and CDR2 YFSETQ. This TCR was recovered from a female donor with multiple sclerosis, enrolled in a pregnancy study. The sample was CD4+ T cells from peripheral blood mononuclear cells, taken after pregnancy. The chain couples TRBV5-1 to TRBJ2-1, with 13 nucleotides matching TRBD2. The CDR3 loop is CASSLGLAGYNEQFF. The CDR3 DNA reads TGCGCCAGCAGCCTGGGACTAGCGGGATACAATGAGCAGTTCTTC.